A selection of T cell receptor beta chains follows, all from one sample in a study of a mutant IDH1 vaccine in newly diagnosed glioma. The antigens for these receptors are not known. The repertoire was sequenced with immunoSEQ multiplex PCR; TCRdb's copy has only in-frame clones and lacks some. This sample has under 55,000 clones, with 90% to 95% found just once. The sample in question was PBMCs, obtained from a glioma patient whose treatment included an IDH1 peptide vaccine. These receptors came from a man aged 50-60 years with glioma. Both conserved end residues are part of each CDR3. The D gene is left open where the match is weak. Some rows have no size entry. The others give once, few or many, or a class for an expanded clone.

CDR3nt: TGTGCCAGCAGCCCGACAGGGAGGTACTACGAGCAGTACTTC
CDR3aa: CASSPTGRYYEQYF
j_gene: TRBJ2-7
abundance: .
v_gene: TRBV5-8
d_gene: .

CDR3nt: TGTGCCAGTAGTCTAAAGGGAGGGGGCGAGCAGTACTTC
CDR3aa: CASSLKGGGEQYF
j_gene: TRBJ2-7
abundance: once
v_gene: TRBV19
d_gene: .

CDR3nt: TGTGCCAGCAGCGTAGAATGGAGGAGAACTGAAGCTTTCTTT
CDR3aa: CASSVEWRRTEAFF
j_gene: TRBJ1-1
abundance: .
v_gene: TRBV9
d_gene: .

CDR3nt: TGTGCCAGCAGCGGTGGAGATACGCAGTATTTT
CDR3aa: CASSGGDTQYF
j_gene: TRBJ2-3
abundance: .
v_gene: TRBV9
d_gene: .

CDR3nt: TGCGCCAGCAGCACCGGGACTAGCGCCCAAGAGACCCAGTACTTC
CDR3aa: CASSTGTSAQETQYF
j_gene: TRBJ2-5
abundance: .
v_gene: TRBV5-1
d_gene: TRBD2

CDR3nt: TGTGCCAGTAGTCTCGGATTTTCTGGGGCCAACGTCCTGACTTTC
CDR3aa: CASSLGFSGANVLTF
j_gene: TRBJ2-6
abundance: few
v_gene: TRBV19
d_gene: .

CDR3nt: TGTGCCAGCAGCAGAACTAGCGGGAACTACAATGAGCAGTTCTTC
CDR3aa: CASSRTSGNYNEQFF
j_gene: TRBJ2-1
abundance: .
v_gene: TRBV6-5
d_gene: TRBD2

CDR3nt: TGTGCCAGCAGTAACGGACAGGGGCGGACAGATACGCAGTATTTT
CDR3aa: CASSNGQGRTDTQYF
j_gene: TRBJ2-3
abundance: .
v_gene: TRBV5-5
d_gene: TRBD1

CDR3nt: TGTGCCAGCAGCGTATTTCAGGGGGCCAACACCGGGGAGCTGTTTTTT
CDR3aa: CASSVFQGANTGELFF
j_gene: TRBJ2-2
abundance: .
v_gene: TRBV5-4
d_gene: TRBD1

CDR3nt: TGTGCCAGTAGCCCTGGGCGGGACTATAGACAGTTCTTC
CDR3aa: CASSPGRDYRQFF
j_gene: TRBJ2-1
abundance: .
v_gene: TRBV19
d_gene: TRBD2

CDR3nt: TGTGCCAGTAGTATCCCGGGGGCAGGCTCTGGAGAAAAACTGTTTTTT
CDR3aa: CASSIPGAGSGEKLFF
j_gene: TRBJ1-4
abundance: .
v_gene: TRBV19
d_gene: .

CDR3nt: TGTGCCAGCAGTGAGGGGACAGGGGGTATGTATGAGCAGTTCTTC
CDR3aa: CASSEGTGGMYEQFF
j_gene: TRBJ2-1
abundance: .
v_gene: TRBV6-1
d_gene: TRBD1

CDR3nt: TGTGCCAGCAGTTTAGCCGGGACAGGCAATCAGCCCCAGCATTTT
CDR3aa: CASSLAGTGNQPQHF
j_gene: TRBJ1-5
abundance: .
v_gene: TRBV28
d_gene: TRBD1

CDR3nt: TGTGCCGGGCGTCGGGAGGGCCGAGAGACCCAGTACTTC
CDR3aa: CAGRREGRETQYF
j_gene: TRBJ2-5
abundance: .
v_gene: TRBV6-6
d_gene: TRBD2

CDR3nt: TGCGCCAGCAGTGAGCGGGAGTTGAGGTCAGATACGCAGTATTTT
CDR3aa: CASSERELRSDTQYF
j_gene: TRBJ2-3
abundance: .
v_gene: TRBV10-1
d_gene: .

CDR3nt: TGTGCCAGCAGCGTAGTGGCCGGGGGGGCGAATTCACCCCTCCACTTT
CDR3aa: CASSVVAGGANSPLHF
j_gene: TRBJ1-6
abundance: .
v_gene: TRBV9
d_gene: .

CDR3nt: TGCGCCAGCAGCTTGGCGAGGGATCCCGTAAATTCACCCCTCCACTTT
CDR3aa: CASSLARDPVNSPLHF
j_gene: TRBJ1-6
abundance: .
v_gene: TRBV5-1
d_gene: .

CDR3nt: TGTGCCAGCAGTGCACGGACTAACACCGGGGAGCTGTTTTTT
CDR3aa: CASSARTNTGELFF
j_gene: TRBJ2-2
abundance: .
v_gene: TRBV2
d_gene: .

CDR3nt: TGTGCCAGTAGTATAGACGGGAGTAGTCCAGATACGCAGTATTTT
CDR3aa: CASSIDGSSPDTQYF
j_gene: TRBJ2-3
abundance: .
v_gene: TRBV19
d_gene: .

CDR3nt: TGCGCCAGCTGGCGGGGGGGCCTTAGGGAGACCCAGTACTTC
CDR3aa: CASWRGGLRETQYF
j_gene: TRBJ2-5
abundance: once
v_gene: TRBV10-2
d_gene: TRBD2

CDR3nt: TGTGCCAGCAGTTACCCCGGGTGGGTGGGCACTGAAGCTTTCTTT
CDR3aa: CASSYPGWVGTEAFF
j_gene: TRBJ1-1
abundance: .
v_gene: TRBV6-6
d_gene: .

CDR3nt: TGTGCCAGCAGCGTAGCAGGGAATCAGCCCCAGCATTTT
CDR3aa: CASSVAGNQPQHF
j_gene: TRBJ1-5
abundance: once
v_gene: TRBV9
d_gene: .

CDR3nt: TGTGCCAGCAGTTATAGGGACGAGCAGTACTTC
CDR3aa: CASSYRDEQYF
j_gene: TRBJ2-7
abundance: .
v_gene: TRBV27
d_gene: .

CDR3nt: TGCGCCAGCAGCCAAGACCCGGGACAGTTTAATGAAAAACTGTTTTTT
CDR3aa: CASSQDPGQFNEKLFF
j_gene: TRBJ1-4
abundance: .
v_gene: TRBV4-3
d_gene: TRBD1

CDR3nt: TGTGCCAGCAGCTTAGGGCTAGCGGGAGGTTCCCCCCCCAAAAACATTCAGTACTTC
CDR3aa: CASSLGLAGGSPPKNIQYF
j_gene: TRBJ2-4
abundance: .
v_gene: TRBV7-9
d_gene: TRBD2

CDR3nt: TGTGCCACCAGCAGAGAGCCCGGGACACCCCTCCACTTT
CDR3aa: CATSREPGTPLHF
j_gene: TRBJ1-6
abundance: .
v_gene: TRBV15
d_gene: .

CDR3nt: TGTGCCAGCACCCCGTTAGGGACAGGGGGTCGTCAGCCCCAGCATTTT
CDR3aa: CASTPLGTGGRQPQHF
j_gene: TRBJ1-5
abundance: .
v_gene: TRBV28
d_gene: TRBD1

CDR3nt: TGTGCCAGCAGTGGGGGTTGGAACAATCAGCCCCAGCATTTT
CDR3aa: CASSGGWNNQPQHF
j_gene: TRBJ1-5
abundance: .
v_gene: TRBV27
d_gene: .

CDR3nt: TGTGCCAGCAGCGTTGGGGCGGGAAACTACGAGCAGTACTTC
CDR3aa: CASSVGAGNYEQYF
j_gene: TRBJ2-7
abundance: .
v_gene: TRBV9
d_gene: .

CDR3nt: TGTGCCAGCTCACCGTCGGCGGACAGAAACACTGAAGCTTTCTTT
CDR3aa: CASSPSADRNTEAFF
j_gene: TRBJ1-1
abundance: .
v_gene: TRBV18
d_gene: .

CDR3nt: TGTGCCAGCAGCTTAGTGGCAGTCCAAGAGACCCAGTACTTC
CDR3aa: CASSLVAVQETQYF
j_gene: TRBJ2-5
abundance: .
v_gene: TRBV7-9
d_gene: .

CDR3nt: TGCGCCAGCAGCTTGGCCAGGGGGAAGCACACTGAAGCTTTCTTT
CDR3aa: CASSLARGKHTEAFF
j_gene: TRBJ1-1
abundance: .
v_gene: TRBV5-1
d_gene: TRBD1

CDR3nt: TGTGCCACCCGCCCCGGGACAGGGAGGGCCTACGAGCAGTACTTC
CDR3aa: CATRPGTGRAYEQYF
j_gene: TRBJ2-7
abundance: once
v_gene: TRBV19
d_gene: TRBD1

CDR3nt: TGTGCCAGCAGTTTAAACACCCGAGGGTCACCCCTCCACTTT
CDR3aa: CASSLNTRGSPLHF
j_gene: TRBJ1-6
abundance: .
v_gene: TRBV28
d_gene: .

CDR3nt: TGTGCCAGCAGTTACTCGTCTAGCGGGGTGTACAATGAGCAGTTCTTC
CDR3aa: CASSYSSSGVYNEQFF
j_gene: TRBJ2-1
abundance: .
v_gene: TRBV6-5
d_gene: TRBD2

CDR3nt: TGTGCCAGCAGCCCTGACATGAAAGCTAACTATGGCTACACCTTC
CDR3aa: CASSPDMKANYGYTF
j_gene: TRBJ1-2
abundance: .
v_gene: TRBV9
d_gene: .

CDR3nt: TGTGCCAGCAGTGACTCTAGCACACACACAGATACGCAGTATTTT
CDR3aa: CASSDSSTHTDTQYF
j_gene: TRBJ2-3
abundance: .
v_gene: TRBV6-4
d_gene: .

CDR3nt: TGTGCCAGTACACCCCTTGGGGGGGTGGGAAGCAATCAGCCCCAGCATTTT
CDR3aa: CASTPLGGVGSNQPQHF
j_gene: TRBJ1-5
abundance: .
v_gene: TRBV19
d_gene: .

CDR3nt: TGTGCCTGGAGTTCTGGGTGGACTGAAGCTTTCTTT
CDR3aa: CAWSSGWTEAFF
j_gene: TRBJ1-1
abundance: .
v_gene: TRBV30
d_gene: .

CDR3nt: TGCAGCGTTTCCCAGGGGGGGAACTTCGAGCAGTACTTC
CDR3aa: CSVSQGGNFEQYF
j_gene: TRBJ2-7
abundance: .
v_gene: TRBV29-1
d_gene: .

CDR3nt: TGTGCCAGCAGCGTCTCGGACAGATCTGGGGCCAACGTCCTGACTTTC
CDR3aa: CASSVSDRSGANVLTF
j_gene: TRBJ2-6
abundance: .
v_gene: TRBV9
d_gene: .

CDR3nt: TGTGCCAGCAGACTCTCGGGAAACCAGGACAGAAACTATGGCTACACCTTC
CDR3aa: CASRLSGNQDRNYGYTF
j_gene: TRBJ1-2
abundance: .
v_gene: TRBV7-9
d_gene: .

CDR3nt: TGTGCCAGCAGTAGGGGGGTTGTCCAAAATTCACCCCTCCACTTT
CDR3aa: CASSRGVVQNSPLHF
j_gene: TRBJ1-6
abundance: .
v_gene: TRBV6-5
d_gene: .

CDR3nt: TGCGCCAGCAGCGATCCCGCCCACGTGAGTGGCTACACCTTC
CDR3aa: CASSDPAHVSGYTF
j_gene: TRBJ1-2
abundance: .
v_gene: TRBV5-1
d_gene: .

CDR3nt: TGTGCCAGCAGTTTATCGCGGGAGGAACATGGCGAGCAGTACTTC
CDR3aa: CASSLSREEHGEQYF
j_gene: TRBJ2-7
abundance: once
v_gene: TRBV27
d_gene: TRBD2

CDR3nt: TGTGCCAGCAGCTTAGTTCCCGGGACAGGGCCCAACTATGGCTACACCTTC
CDR3aa: CASSLVPGTGPNYGYTF
j_gene: TRBJ1-2
abundance: .
v_gene: TRBV7-9
d_gene: TRBD1

CDR3nt: TGTGCCTGGGCGGAGGTCTCGATAGGTAATGTCGGAAAACTGTTTTTT
CDR3aa: CAWAEVSIGNVGKLFF
j_gene: TRBJ1-4
abundance: .
v_gene: TRBV30
d_gene: .

CDR3nt: TGTGCCAGCAGTGACAGAATCTCCCCTGTTGGAGAGACCCAGTACTTC
CDR3aa: CASSDRISPVGETQYF
j_gene: TRBJ2-5
abundance: .
v_gene: TRBV25-1
d_gene: .

CDR3nt: TGCGCCAGCAGTGAGTCGACAGCAGGAAGAGAGCAGTACTTC
CDR3aa: CASSESTAGREQYF
j_gene: TRBJ2-5
abundance: .
v_gene: TRBV10-1
d_gene: .

CDR3nt: TGTGCCAGCAGCCCGGGACTAACCTACGAGCAGTACTTC
CDR3aa: CASSPGLTYEQYF
j_gene: TRBJ2-7
abundance: .
v_gene: TRBV11-3
d_gene: TRBD2

CDR3nt: TGTGCCAGCAGCTTAGGTCCCGCGGCAGGGGAGGGCGAGCAGTACTTC
CDR3aa: CASSLGPAAGEGEQYF
j_gene: TRBJ2-7
abundance: .
v_gene: TRBV7-6
d_gene: .

CDR3nt: TGTGCCAGCAGACCGGACGATATCGGCCCTCAGTATTTT
CDR3aa: CASRPDDIGPQYF
j_gene: TRBJ2-3
abundance: .
v_gene: TRBV6-5
d_gene: .

CDR3nt: TGTGCCAGCAGCGTAGGACTGGCGAACACCGGGGAGCTGTTTTTT
CDR3aa: CASSVGLANTGELFF
j_gene: TRBJ2-2
abundance: .
v_gene: TRBV9
d_gene: .

CDR3nt: TGTGCCAGCACTAAAGGCGGGAGTGGGACAGATACGCAGTATTTT
CDR3aa: CASTKGGSGTDTQYF
j_gene: TRBJ2-3
abundance: .
v_gene: TRBV6-5
d_gene: TRBD2

CDR3nt: TGCGCCAGCAGTCGGCCGGGACTAGCGAATCAAGAGACCCAGTACTTC
CDR3aa: CASSRPGLANQETQYF
j_gene: TRBJ2-5
abundance: .
v_gene: TRBV4-1
d_gene: TRBD2

CDR3nt: TGTGCCAGTACTCCAGGGCTAGCGAAGAAAAATGAGCAGTTCTTC
CDR3aa: CASTPGLAKKNEQFF
j_gene: TRBJ2-1
abundance: .
v_gene: TRBV19
d_gene: .

CDR3nt: TGTGCCAGCAGTTTTGTGACTCCCTCCTACAATGAGCAGTTCTTC
CDR3aa: CASSFVTPSYNEQFF
j_gene: TRBJ2-1
abundance: .
v_gene: TRBV6-5
d_gene: .

CDR3nt: TGTGCCAGCAGCCAAGACTCCCACCCGAGGGACTATGGCTACACCTTC
CDR3aa: CASSQDSHPRDYGYTF
j_gene: TRBJ1-2
abundance: .
v_gene: TRBV4-2
d_gene: .